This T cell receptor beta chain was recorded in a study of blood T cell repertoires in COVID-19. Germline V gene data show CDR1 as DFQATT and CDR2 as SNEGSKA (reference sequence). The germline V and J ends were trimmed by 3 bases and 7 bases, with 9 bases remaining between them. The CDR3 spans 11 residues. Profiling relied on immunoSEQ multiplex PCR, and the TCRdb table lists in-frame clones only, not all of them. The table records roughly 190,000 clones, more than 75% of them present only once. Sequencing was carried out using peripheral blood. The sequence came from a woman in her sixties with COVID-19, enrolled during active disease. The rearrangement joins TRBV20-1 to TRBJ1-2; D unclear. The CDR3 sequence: CSASAGIGYTF. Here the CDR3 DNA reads TGCAGTGCTAGCGCGGGGATTGGCTACACCTTC.